This T cell receptor (beta chain) derives from a study of low-dose radiotherapy and immunotherapy resistance in tumors. There are many counts of this clonotype. The CDR3 is made up of 14 amino acids. cDNA synthesis used a TRAV/TRBV-specific primer set for both chains. TCR amplification used 20 PCR cycles, a constant-region primer and a V-primer adapter. TCRdb ran MiXCR on the reads and lists one entry per CDR3 protein. The repertoire consists of 35,000 to 50,000 distinct CDR3 sequences, with 31% occurring once and the leading ten covering approximately 3.7%. Time point meaning: before trial treatment.

The sequence was collected from a male donor with gallbladder cancer. The genes are TRBV21-1 and TRBJ2-7; TRBD1 is taken as the D call from the table, unchecked against the DNA. TRBV21-1 is recorded as a pseudogene. The sequenced sample was PBMCs, obtained before treatment. The CDR3 nucleotides read TGTGCCAGCAGAACTTCGGGACAGATCTACGAGCAGTACTTC. Amino acids: CASRTSGQIYEQYF.